This passage covers 20 T cell receptor beta chains from one sample sequenced in a study of CD8+CD57+ T cells in acquired aplastic anemia. Genomic DNA was employed as the template in profiling TCR beta VDJ and CDR3. One entry per CDR3 protein results from TCRdb running MiXCR on the reads. The sample holds some 240,000 distinct CDR3 sequences, almost 35% seen once. The source material was sorted CD4+, CD8+, or CD8+CD57+ T cells (not recorded which) from PBMCs. These receptors were collected from a human donor in good health, serving as a control.

This clonotype was observed many times. The chain combines TRBV7-8 with TRBJ1-1; D remains unclear. Germline V gene sequence: CDR1 SGHVS, CDR2 FQNEAQ. CDR3 size: 14 residues. V was clipped by 4 bases and J by 4 bases, with 13 bases between them. CDR3 nucleotides: TGTGCCAGCAGCTCCAGTGAGCTGAGCACTGAAGCTTTCTTT. Amino acid sequence: CASSSSELSTEAFF. The full variable domain, with the rest looked up from reference TRBV7-8 and TRBJ1-1, is GAGVSQSPRYKVAKRGQDVALRCDPISGHVSLFWYQQALGQGPEFLTYFQNEAQLDKSGLPSDRFFAERPEGSVSTLKIQRTQQEDSAVYLCASSSSELSTEAFFGQGTRLTVV.

The table lists this clonotype with many counts. The V call is TRBV5-1, the J call TRBJ2-1; 10 bases match TRBD2. Germline loops: CDR1 SGHRS, CDR2 YFSETQ. V lost 2 bases, J lost 9 bases, and 8 bases stayed unmatched. This CDR3 region has 15 residues. CDR3 amino acids: CASSFSLAGVGEQFF. The CDR3 coding sequence is TGCGCCAGCAGCTTCTCTCTAGCGGGAGTGGGTGAGCAGTTCTTC.

CDR3 DNA: TGTGCCAGCAGTGGACGCGTTAGCACAGATACGCAGTATTTT. Amino acid sequence: CASSGRVSTDTQYF. The chain carries TRBV2 and TRBJ2-3, with D hard to call. The length of the CDR3 is 14 residues. The germline V and J ends were trimmed by 4 bases and 0 bases, with 8 bases remaining between them. The germline gives CDR1 SNHLY, CDR2 FYNNEI. The full variable domain, completed using reference TRBV2 and TRBJ2-3, is EPEVTQTPSHQVTQMGQEVILRCVPISNHLYFYWYRQILGQKVEFLVSFYNNEISEKSEIFDDQFSVERPDGSNFTLKIRSTKLEDSAMYFCASSGRVSTDTQYFGPGTRLTVL.

The V call is TRBV9, the J call TRBJ2-1; 7 bases are a match to TRBD2. The CDR3 is 15 residues long. With V trimmed by 4 bases and J by 4 bases, 8 bases remained unmatched. Per germline, CDR1 SGDLS and CDR2 YYNGEE. The CDR3 DNA is TGTGCCAGCAGCCCGGGGGGACTAAATTACAATGAGCAGTTCTTC. Protein sequence: CASSPGGLNYNEQFF.

This chain uses TRBV10-1 with TRBJ1-1; 8 nucleotides match TRBD1. The V gene end was trimmed by 10 bases and the J gene end by 1 base; junction bases not matched to a gene: 5. The CDR3 length is 13 residues. Germline values: CDR1 WNHNN, CDR2 SYGVQD (reference sequence). CDR3 in amino acids: CAIRGQGNTEAFF. CDR3 coding DNA: TGCGCCATACGAGGACAGGGGAACACTGAAGCTTTCTTT.

The table lists this clonotype with many counts. This chain uses TRBV20-1 with TRBJ1-5, with D unresolved. The V end was cut by 3 bases, the J end by 4 bases, with 19 bases between. Germline V lookup: CDR1 DFQATT, CDR2 SNEGSKA (reference sequence). The CDR3 covers 16 residues. The CDR3 nucleotides read TGCAGTGCTAGGAGGCAGAGCAACGGGAAGAATCAGCCCCAGCATTTT. Amino acid sequence: CSARRQSNGKNQPQHF.

The chain links TRBV11-2 to TRBJ2-1; 10 bases line up with TRBD2. CDR1 SGHAT and CDR2 FQNNGV come from the germline V gene. CDR3 length equals 14 residues. With 6 bases clipped from V and 4 bases from J, the junction kept 3 bases outside the gene matches. This CDR3 reads CASRASGRYNEQFF. For the CDR3, the DNA is TGTGCCAGCAGGGCTAGCGGGAGATACAATGAGCAGTTCTTC. The variable domain in full, completed from reference TRBV11-2 and TRBJ2-1, reads EAGVAQSPRYKIIEKRQSVAFWCNPISGHATLYWYQQILGQGPKLLIQFQNNGVVDDSQLPKDRFSAERLKGVDSTLKIQPAKLEDSAVYLCASRASGRYNEQFFGPGTRLTVL.

As concerns this clonotype: It may be a read error: a sequence one base away is much more abundant. The rearrangement uses TRBV9 and TRBJ1-1; unclear D gene. The germline gives CDR1 SGDLS, CDR2 YYNGEE. The CDR3 runs 14 residues. Trimming removed 6 bases at V and 0 bases at J, with 12 bases between. Here the CDR3 reads CASTPEIVNTEAFF. The CDR3 bases are TGTGCCAGCACCCCCGAGATTGTGAACACTGAAGCTTTCTTT.

The sample holds one count of this clonotype. This may come from a read error, since a much larger clone is one base off. The chain recombines TRBV7-4 with TRBJ1-2; TRBD1 might be the D (6 bases). There are 12 residues in the CDR3. The germline V gene has CDR1 SGHVT and CDR2 SQSDAQ. V lost 6 bases and J 3 bases, leaving 8 bases between the germline ends. The CDR3 coding sequence is TGTGCCAGCAGTCGACAGGACTATGGCTACACCTTC. Residues: CASSRQDYGYTF.

The chain carries TRBV2 and TRBJ1-1, with no clear D. CDR1 and CDR2 from the germline V gene are SNHLY and FYNNEI. Deletions cut 6 bases from V and 1 base from J, with 9 bases between. The CDR3 length is 13 residues. The CDR3 protein is CASRIAENTEAFF. As DNA, the CDR3 is TGTGCCAGCAGAATTGCGGAGAACACTGAAGCTTTCTTT.

In the case of this clonotype: As the CDR3 is not closed by the conserved phenylalanine or tryptophan, this likely results from a read error. The J gene is TRBJ1-1, the V gene TRBV9; possible D gene TRBD1, 5 bases. Germline values: CDR1 SGDLS, CDR2 YYNGEE. Trimming stripped 3 bases from V and 4 bases from J, with 16 bases between. CDR3 length: 15 amino acids. CDR3 in amino acids: CASSAVLGGGTEAFL. CDR3 DNA: TGTGCCAGCAGCGCCGTTTTGGGGGGGGGCACTGAAGCTTTCCTT.

This clonotype was observed many times. V and J are TRBV12-3 or TRBV12-4 and TRBJ1-2; D unclear. The ends were cut back, 6 bases at V and 3 bases at J, with 11 bases in the middle. The CDR3 covers 13 residues. The CDR3 here is CASRSLVDYGYTF. The CDR3 coding sequence is TGTGCCAGCAGGAGCCTTGTGGACTATGGCTACACCTTC.

This clonotype was counted a few times. This chain uses TRBV9 with TRBJ2-3; 14 bases fit TRBD2. Germline CDR1 is SGDLS and CDR2 is YYNGEE. The CDR3 covers 20 residues. The trim removed 1 base at V and 4 bases at J, leaving 14 bases unmatched. CDR3 DNA sequence: TGTGCCAGCAGCGTACGCAGACTAGCGGGAGGGTTTTTTCTCCCAGATACGCAGTATTTT. Translated: CASSVRRLAGGFFLPDTQYF. The entire variable domain, with the rest obtained from reference TRBV9 and TRBJ2-3, is as follows: DSGVTQTPKHLITATGQRVTLRCSPRSGDLSVYWYQQSLDQGLQFLIQYYNGEERAKGNILERFSAQQFPDLHSELNLSSLELGDSALYFCASSVRRLAGGFFLPDTQYFGPGTRLTVL.

This clonotype has ten or more counts. The gene calls are TRBV9 and TRBJ1-6; no reliable D call. V was pared by 0 bases and J by 7 bases, with 11 bases between. The V gene's germline CDR1 is SGDLS and CDR2 YYNGEE. The length of the CDR3 is 15 residues. This CDR3 is CASSVEGRRNSPLHF. The CDR3, as DNA: TGTGCCAGCAGCGTAGAAGGCAGAAGAAATTCACCCCTCCACTTT.

V gene TRBV12-3 or TRBV12-4 combines with J gene TRBJ1-3; D call uncertain. V shed 2 bases and J shed 4 bases, with 6 bases lying between them. The CDR3 runs 13 residues. The CDR3 loop is CASSLFRGNTIYF. The CDR3 bases are TGTGCCAGCAGTTTATTCCGGGGAAACACCATATATTTT.

The rearrangement uses TRBV7-2 and TRBJ1-2; no definite D call. V was trimmed by 3 bases and J by 6 bases, leaving 14 bases between them. The germline V gene encodes CDR1 SGHTA and CDR2 FQGNSA. The CDR3 extends over 14 amino acids. CDR3 residues: CASSFELNADGYTF. The CDR3, as DNA: TGTGCCAGCAGCTTTGAACTTAATGCTGATGGCTACACCTTC.

This clonotype was found many times. This chain connects TRBV5-1 to TRBJ1-6; no clear D gene. V was shortened by 0 bases and J by 9 bases, with 10 bases between the two germline ends. Germline assignment: CDR1 SGHRS and CDR2 YFSETQ. CDR3 size: 14 residues. The CDR3 here is CASSLAEATSPLHF. As DNA, the CDR3 is TGCGCCAGCAGCTTGGCAGAGGCCACTTCACCCCTCCACTTT.

The chain couples TRBV29-1 to TRBJ2-7, with D possibly being TRBD2 (6 bases). Germline V CDR1 and CDR2: SQVTM, ANQGSEA. The CDR3 extends over 12 amino acids. Trimming cost V 7 bases and J 6 bases, with 16 bases left between them. The CDR3 loop reads CSGGGQGGEQYF. In nucleotides, the CDR3 is TGCAGCGGAGGAGGGCAGGGAGGCGAGCAGTACTTC.

In regard to this clonotype: It may be a read error: a sequence one base away is much more abundant. This is likely a read error, given that the CDR3 carries no conserved phenylalanine or tryptophan at its end. V gene TRBV25-1 combines with J gene TRBJ2-3; D unresolved. This CDR3 is 15 amino acids long. The germline V gene encodes CDR1 MGHDK and CDR2 SYGVNS. Trimming removed 6 bases at V and 0 bases at J, with 13 bases between. The CDR3 loop is CASSLIRSSTDTQYL. The CDR3 DNA reads as TGTGCCAGCAGCTTAATCCGCTCCAGCACAGATACGCAGTATTTA.

This clonotype was observed at least ten times. This chain joins TRBV19 and TRBJ2-5; unclear D gene. V was shortened by 5 bases and J by 4 bases, with 11 bases between the two germline ends. The CDR3 is 13 amino acids. Germline V gene data show CDR1 as LNHDA and CDR2 as SQIVND (reference sequence). In DNA, the CDR3 is TGTGCCAGTAGTTTGGCGAGGAGAGAGACCCAGTACTTC. Encoded protein: CASSLARRETQYF.